This T cell receptor beta chain came from a study of human T cells and chemical hapten exposure. Sample time point: pre-sensitization, week 0. Treatment specified: therapeutic diphenylcyclopropenone sensitization with weekly scalp DPC. Non-pregnant alopecia patients aged 18 to 70, suitable for DPC therapy. As originally analysed: Per sample, the median was 95,638 TCRs, with values from about 22,000 to 700,000. TCRdb processed the RACE reads anew with MiXCR; each CDR3 protein has one entry. The V and J calls come from TCRdb's annotation, not from the publication. The profile shows around 260,000 distinct CDR3 sequences, approximately 8.6% of them singletons. Trimming cost V 5 bases and J 8 bases, with 16 bases left between them. The CDR3 sequence is 13 residues long. Germline V gives CDR1 DFQATT, CDR2 SNEGSKA (reference sequence). This clonotype was found many times.

The starting material was whole blood, obtained in connection with sensitization to the hapten diphenylcyclopropenone (DPC). The receptor's source is a woman aged 40 to 55 with alopecia areata. Some clones in this sample may be carry-over from other donors' samples. The genes are TRBV20-1 and TRBJ2-1, with D possibly called TRBD1 or TRBD2 (6 bases each). The CDR3 is CSAPRGVIDEQFF. CDR3 bases: TGCAGTGCTCCGAGGGGGGTTATCGATGAGCAGTTCTTC.